This T cell receptor (beta chain) was captured by sequencing in a study of monozygotic twins with inflammatory bowel disease. Each sample's cDNA came from eight separate reactions. Each CDR3 protein gets one entry in TCRdb, which reprocessed the 5' RACE reads and gives no DNA. The sample includes about 380,000 distinct CDR3 sequences. Germline CDR1 reads SGHRS; CDR2 reads YFSETQ. The CDR3 covers 13 residues. Source material: blood. The source of this sequence is a human donor with ulcerative colitis or Crohn's disease, or a healthy co-twin of an affected twin (not recorded which). This chain uses TRBV5-1 with TRBJ1-1; the D call of TRBD1 rests on TCRdb alone, since no DNA is present to check it. CDR3 protein: CASSMDPDTEAFF.